This TCR beta chain was observed in a study of blood T cell repertoires in COVID-19. Looking at the study overall: T cells, B-cell-depleted T cells, or PBMCs supplied cDNA or gDNA.

The V gene lost 1 base and the J gene lost 1 base, with 11 bases spanning the gap. The CDR3 extends over 17 amino acids. From germline, CDR1 is LGHDT and CDR2 YNNKEL (reference sequence). The sample holds one count of this clone. Authors' processing steps: For nucleated cells, counts were estimated from reference gene primer amplification. Measured with immunoSEQ multiplex PCR; TCRdb has only the in-frame clones, and not every one. The DNA was the basis for D and trimming; V, J and clone size are from that table. The repertoire holds about 170,000 clones, with under 85% as singletons. The sequencing input was peripheral blood. The chain links TRBV3-1 (or the pseudogene TRBV3-2) to TRBJ2-6; the D is unclear. This TCR was sampled from a man aged 55 to 70 who had recovered from COVID-19. CDR3 sequence: CASSQGKRLSGANVLTF. DNA of the CDR3: TGTGCCAGCAGCCAAGGAAAGCGCCTTTCTGGGGCCAACGTCCTGACTTTC.